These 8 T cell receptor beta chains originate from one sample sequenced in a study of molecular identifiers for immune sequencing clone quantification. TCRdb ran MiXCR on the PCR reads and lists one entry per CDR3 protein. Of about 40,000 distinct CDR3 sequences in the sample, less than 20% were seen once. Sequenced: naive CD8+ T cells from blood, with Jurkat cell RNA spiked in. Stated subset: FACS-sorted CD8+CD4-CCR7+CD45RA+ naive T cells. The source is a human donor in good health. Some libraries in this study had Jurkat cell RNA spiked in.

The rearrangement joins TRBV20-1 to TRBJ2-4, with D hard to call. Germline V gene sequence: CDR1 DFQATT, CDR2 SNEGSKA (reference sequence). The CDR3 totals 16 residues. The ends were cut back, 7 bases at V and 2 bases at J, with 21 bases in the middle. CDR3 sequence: CSGTPTGLLTKNIQYF. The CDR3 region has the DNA TGCAGTGGCACGCCGACTGGGCTCCTAACCAAAAACATTCAGTACTTC.

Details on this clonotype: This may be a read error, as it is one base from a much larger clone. The CDR3 coding sequence is TGTGCCAGCAGTTCTAGACTAGTCGGCGAGCAGTACTTC. This codes for CASSSRLVGEQYF. This sequence joins TRBV28 and TRBJ2-7; possibly TRBD2 for D (6 bases). Looked up from germline, CDR1 is MDHEN and CDR2 is SYDVKM. The CDR3 has 13 amino acids. V lost 4 bases, J lost 6 bases, and 13 bases lay in between.

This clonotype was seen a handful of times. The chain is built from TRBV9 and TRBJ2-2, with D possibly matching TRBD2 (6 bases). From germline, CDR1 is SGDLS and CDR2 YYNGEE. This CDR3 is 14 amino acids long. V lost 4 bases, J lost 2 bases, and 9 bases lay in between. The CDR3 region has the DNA TGTGCCAGCAGCCCTAGCGTCAACACCGGGGAGCTGTTTTTT. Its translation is CASSPSVNTGELFF. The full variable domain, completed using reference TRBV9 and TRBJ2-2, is DSGVTQTPKHLITATGQRVTLRCSPRSGDLSVYWYQQSLDQGLQFLIQYYNGEERAKGNILERFSAQQFPDLHSELNLSSLELGDSALYFCASSPSVNTGELFFGEGSRLTVL.

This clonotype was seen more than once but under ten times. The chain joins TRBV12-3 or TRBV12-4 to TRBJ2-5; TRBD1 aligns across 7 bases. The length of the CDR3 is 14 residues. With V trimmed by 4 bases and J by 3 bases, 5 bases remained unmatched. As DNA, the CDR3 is TGTGCCAGCAGTTACAGGGGCCTGGAAGAGACCCAGTACTTC. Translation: CASSYRGLEETQYF.

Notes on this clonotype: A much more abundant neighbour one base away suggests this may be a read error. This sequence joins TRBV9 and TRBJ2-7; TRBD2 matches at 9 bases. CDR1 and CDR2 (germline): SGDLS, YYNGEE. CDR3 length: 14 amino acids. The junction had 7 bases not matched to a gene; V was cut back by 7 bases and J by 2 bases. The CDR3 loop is CASGPGTSTYEQYF. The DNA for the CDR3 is TGTGCCAGCGGCCCCGGGACTAGCACCTACGAGCAGTACTTC.

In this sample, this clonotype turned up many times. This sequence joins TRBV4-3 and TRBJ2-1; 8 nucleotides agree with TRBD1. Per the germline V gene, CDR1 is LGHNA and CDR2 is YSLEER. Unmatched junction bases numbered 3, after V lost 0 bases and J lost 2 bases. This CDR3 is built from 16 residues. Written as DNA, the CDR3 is TGCGCCAGCAGCCAAGACAGGGGGCCGACCTACAATGAGCAGTTCTTC. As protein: CASSQDRGPTYNEQFF.

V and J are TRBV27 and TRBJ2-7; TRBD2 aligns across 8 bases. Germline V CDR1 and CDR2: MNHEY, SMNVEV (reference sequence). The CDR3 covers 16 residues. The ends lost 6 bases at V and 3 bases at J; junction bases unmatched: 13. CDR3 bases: TGTGCCAGCAGCCAAGGTCCGGCGGGAGGAGTCTACGAGCAGTACTTC. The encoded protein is CASSQGPAGGVYEQYF.

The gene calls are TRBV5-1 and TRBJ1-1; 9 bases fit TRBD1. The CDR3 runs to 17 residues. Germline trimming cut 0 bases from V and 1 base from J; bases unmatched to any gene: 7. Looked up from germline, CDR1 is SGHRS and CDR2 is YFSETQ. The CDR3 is CASSLGGTGWTNTEAFF. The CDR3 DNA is TGCGCCAGCAGCTTGGGTGGGACAGGGTGGACGAACACTGAAGCTTTCTTT.